The T cell receptor beta chain under discussion was sequenced for a study of cytomegalovirus exposure and HLA in healthy donors. The study's findings and limits: Earlier results showed most TCR beta V segments being productive about 87% or about 30% of the time.

V gave up 5 bases and J gave up 7 bases; unmatched junction bases: 12. Per the germline V gene, CDR1 is MNHNS and CDR2 is SASEGT. The CDR3 has 15 residues. In this sample, this clone turned up a few times. Its target is not known. This PCR relied on a set of 60 Vbeta primers and 13 Jbeta primers. The assay was immunoSEQ multiplex PCR, and TCRdb's table has in-frame clones only and misses some. Of around 150,000 clones detected, about three quarters appear once; the ten largest clones hold about 2.1%. Sample: PBMCs. The sequence came from a female donor in good health and CMV-seronegative. V and J are TRBV6-1 and TRBJ1-2; 8 bases match TRBD1. The CDR3 DNA sequence: TGTGCCAGCAGTACCAAGCTCACAGGGGGGGCTGGCTACACCTTC. Translated: CASSTKLTGGAGYTF.